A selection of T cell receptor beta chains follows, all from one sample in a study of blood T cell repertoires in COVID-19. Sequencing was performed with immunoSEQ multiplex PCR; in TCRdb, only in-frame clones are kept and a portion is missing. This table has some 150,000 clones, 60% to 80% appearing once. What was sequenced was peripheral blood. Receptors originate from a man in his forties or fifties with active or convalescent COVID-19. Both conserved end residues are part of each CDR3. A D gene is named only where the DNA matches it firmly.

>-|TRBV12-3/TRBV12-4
CASSFGVGEKLFF
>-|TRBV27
CATAAGFSYNEQFF
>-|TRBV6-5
CASRQGRDSPLHF
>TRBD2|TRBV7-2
CASSFETSGSNEQFF
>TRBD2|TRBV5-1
CASSLGASGGNTGELFF
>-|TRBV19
CASSAREEAFF
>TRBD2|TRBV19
CASRETSGAAYEQYF
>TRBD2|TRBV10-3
CAISEERAGGYTGELFF
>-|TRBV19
CASRPGLVYEQYF
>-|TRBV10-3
CAISGGNNQPQHF
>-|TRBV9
CASSVSRGIQYF
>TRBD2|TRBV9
CASSPWTSGIYEQYF
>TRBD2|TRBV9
CASSSWLAGAPYYNEQFF
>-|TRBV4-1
CASSQDLSGTGTDTQYF
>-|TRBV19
CASSIRGPGLYEQYF
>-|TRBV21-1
CASSKRVGGYPGNTIYF
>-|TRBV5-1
CASSSPGIAGTDTQYF
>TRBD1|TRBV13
CASSPPAVDRDQETQYF
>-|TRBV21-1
CASSKLAGGRGYNEQFF
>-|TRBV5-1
CASSRSSAKREGQFF
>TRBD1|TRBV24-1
CATSVTDRTEQYF
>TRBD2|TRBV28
CASIQNGLAGVNEQFF
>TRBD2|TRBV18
CASSPLVREGEQFF
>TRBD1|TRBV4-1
CASSQDPPESQGAPHEQYF
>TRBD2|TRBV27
CASSSGNYEQYF
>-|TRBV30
CAWSVVRGKAFF
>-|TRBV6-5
CASSHPRETQYF
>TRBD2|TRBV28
CASSLARENNEQFF
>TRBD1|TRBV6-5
CASRSRQGSEAFF
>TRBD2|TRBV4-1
CASSQGGLTGGGRELFF